The rows below give T cell receptor beta chains drawn from one sample of a study of blood T cell repertoires in COVID-19. Using immunoSEQ multiplex PCR, the repertoire was profiled, and TCRdb retains in-frame clones only, with some absent. In the table there are about 220,000 clones, about 80% of which are singletons. The source material was peripheral blood. Receptors were obtained from a woman in her fifties or sixties with acute or convalescent COVID-19. Both conserved end residues are part of each CDR3. A D gene is named only where the DNA matches it firmly. Only some rows state a clone size, as once, few, many or a class for expanded clones.

TRBD2 15 NA TRBJ2-1 TRBV2 CASRPTSGSYNEQFF TGTGCCAGCAGACCAACTAGCGGGAGTTACAATGAGCAGTTCTTC
TRBD1 15 NA TRBJ2-5 TRBV3-1/TRBV3-2 CASSPGDRGRETQYF TGTGCCAGCAGCCCGGGGGACAGGGGGCGGGAGACCCAGTACTTC
NA 16 NA TRBJ1-1 TRBV7-8 CASSSSFQGWDTEAFF TGTGCCAGCAGCTCGAGCTTTCAGGGGTGGGACACTGAAGCTTTCTTT
TRBD1 16 once TRBJ1-4 TRBV19 CASSIKGATSNEKLFF TGTGCCAGTAGTATCAAGGGGGCGACTTCTAATGAAAAACTGTTTTTT
NA 15 NA TRBJ1-5 TRBV19 CASNTPGDLNQPQHF TGTGCCAGTAACACGCCAGGGGACCTCAATCAGCCCCAGCATTTT
NA 12 NA TRBJ2-7 TRBV7-9 CASSLVAYEQYF TGTGCCAGCAGCTTAGTGGCATACGAGCAGTACTTC
TRBD2 15 NA TRBJ2-3 TRBV7-3 CASSSNPPPAGGPFF TGTGCCAGCAGCTCCAATCCGCCGCCCGCGGGGGGGCCTTTCTTT
NA 15 NA TRBJ2-5 TRBV6-5 CASSYSPNRAETQYF TGTGCCAGCAGTTACTCTCCGAACAGGGCCGAGACCCAGTACTTC
NA 15 NA TRBJ2-7 TRBV1 CTSSQEEDRPYEQYF TGCACCAGCAGCCAAGAGGAGGACAGGCCCTACGAGCAGTACTTC
NA 14 NA TRBJ1-3 TRBV5-5 CASRERPAGNTIYF TGTGCCAGCAGGGAGCGACCGGCCGGAAACACCATATATTTT
NA 15 NA TRBJ2-3 TRBV5-4 CASSWGGANTDTQYF TGTGCCAGCAGCTGGGGCGGGGCGAACACAGATACGCAGTATTTT
NA 14 NA TRBJ2-7 TRBV11-2 CASSLAGYSYEQYF TGTGCCAGCAGCTTGGCAGGATACTCCTACGAGCAGTACTTC
TRBD1 16 few TRBJ2-5 TRBV4-1 CASSPRWGRGQETQYF TGCGCCAGCAGCCCCCGTTGGGGCAGGGGGCAAGAGACCCAGTACTTC
TRBD1 15 NA TRBJ1-4 TRBV15 CATSIDRATNEKLFF TGTGCCACCAGCATAGACAGGGCAACTAATGAAAAACTGTTTTTT
TRBD1 15 NA TRBJ2-7 TRBV5-6 CASSFMGQGSYEQYF TGTGCCAGCAGCTTCATGGGACAGGGCTCCTACGAGCAGTACTTC
NA 12 NA TRBJ1-2 TRBV4-3 CASSHSGSGYTF TGCGCCAGCAGCCACTCGGGGTCCGGCTACACCTTC
NA 12 NA TRBJ1-1 TRBV14 CASSLANTEAFF TGTGCCAGCAGCCTGGCGAACACTGAAGCTTTCTTT
NA 14 NA TRBJ1-4 TRBV4-1 CASSQRGGNEKLFF TGCGCCAGCAGCCAAAGGGGAGGGAATGAAAAACTGTTTTTT
TRBD1 15 NA TRBJ1-5 TRBV28 CASSASGGSNQPQHF TGTGCCAGCAGTGCATCAGGGGGTAGCAATCAGCCCCAGCATTTT
NA 14 NA TRBJ1-1 TRBV30 CAWSKGQMGTEAFF TGTGCCTGGAGCAAAGGACAGATGGGCACTGAAGCTTTCTTT
NA 13 NA TRBJ1-1 TRBV5-6 CASSALTEVQAFF TGTGCCAGCAGCGCCCTGACGGAGGTTCAAGCTTTCTTT
NA 13 NA TRBJ2-5 TRBV7-6 CASSEHGGETQYF TGTGCCAGCAGCGAGCACGGGGGAGAGACCCAGTACTTC
TRBD2 16 NA TRBJ2-7 TRBV7-2 CASSPYSGGPSYEQYF TGTGCCAGCAGCCCATATAGCGGGGGCCCCTCCTACGAGCAGTACTTC
TRBD2 15 NA TRBJ2-7 TRBV2 CASSARSGGDYEQYF TGTGCCAGCAGTGCCCGCAGCGGGGGGGATTACGAGCAGTACTTC
TRBD1 14 NA TRBJ2-5 TRBV5-8 CASTEDRGYGTQYF TGTGCCAGCACCGAGGACAGGGGGTATGGGACCCAGTACTTC
NA 13 NA TRBJ1-2 TRBV27 CASRTAFNYGYTF TGTGCCAGCAGGACAGCTTTTAACTATGGCTACACCTTC
NA 13 few TRBJ1-3 TRBV6-5 CASSRIGGNTIYF TGTGCCAGCAGCCGAATCGGGGGAAACACCATATATTTT
NA 13 NA TRBJ1-4 TRBV12-3/TRBV12-4 CASRLRGGGDVFF TGTGCCAGCAGGTTACGAGGGGGTGGGGATGTGTTTTTT
TRBD1 14 NA TRBJ1-5 TRBV6-5 CASRRQGSNQPQHF TGTGCCAGCAGGAGACAGGGAAGCAATCAGCCCCAGCATTTT
NA 13 NA TRBJ2-7 TRBV13 CASSLGATYEQYF TGTGCCAGCAGCTTAGGGGCCACCTACGAGCAGTACTTC
NA 15 NA TRBJ2-2 TRBV24-1 CATSDLQVGTGELFF TGTGCCACCAGTGATTTGCAGGTTGGAACCGGGGAGCTGTTTTTT
TRBD1 14 NA TRBJ1-6 TRBV19 CASSMFDRESPLHF TGTGCCAGTAGTATGTTTGACAGGGAATCACCCCTCCACTTT
NA 14 few TRBJ2-3 TRBV24-1 CATSDPGSTDTQYF TGTGCCACCAGTGACCCCGGGAGCACAGATACGCAGTATTTT
TRBD2 14 NA TRBJ2-1 TRBV30 CAWGLAGRYNEQFF TGTGCCTGGGGACTAGCGGGACGTTACAATGAGCAGTTCTTC
NA 13 once TRBJ1-2 TRBV3-1/TRBV3-2 CASSPSGRAGYTF TGTGCCAGCAGCCCCTCTGGCAGGGCTGGCTACACCTTC
NA 15 NA TRBJ2-7 TRBV4-2 CASSQEGTVTYEQYF TGTGCCAGCAGCCAAGAGGGGACTGTCACCTACGAGCAGTACTTC
TRBD1 13 NA TRBJ1-1 TRBV12-3/TRBV12-4 CASSTGGETEAFF TGTGCCAGCAGTACAGGGGGCGAAACTGAAGCTTTCTTT
NA 15 NA TRBJ2-3 TRBV30 CAWSVRQASTDTQYF TGTGCCTGGAGTGTACGACAGGCGAGCACAGATACGCAGTATTTT
TRBD1 14 NA TRBJ2-1 TRBV5-8 CASSLRTGRNEQFF TGTGCCAGCAGCTTGAGGACAGGGAGGAATGAGCAGTTCTTC
NA 16 NA TRBJ1-2 TRBV5-6 CASSLETGLSNYGYTF TGTGCCAGCAGCTTGGAGACAGGTCTTTCGAACTATGGCTACACCTTC
TRBD1 15 NA TRBJ2-5 TRBV18 CASSPRTGGIETQYF TGTGCCAGCTCCCCTCGGACAGGGGGAATAGAGACCCAGTACTTC
NA 11 NA TRBJ1-1 TRBV30 CAWNRVSEAFF TGTGCCTGGAACAGGGTGAGTGAAGCTTTCTTT
TRBD2 14 once TRBJ2-3 TRBV5-1 CASSLEPGLAVQYF TGCGCCAGCAGCCTGGAGCCGGGACTAGCGGTGCAGTATTTT
NA 18 NA TRBJ2-3 TRBV10-3 CAIRPGSSIAPDTDTQYF TGTGCCATCAGACCCGGATCTTCCATAGCCCCAGACACAGATACGCAGTATTTT
NA 13 NA TRBJ1-2 TRBV19 CASSRRGGNGYTF TGTGCCAGTAGCCGAAGAGGAGGGAATGGCTACACCTTC
TRBD1 15 once TRBJ2-7 TRBV19 CASSIAGQGVYEQYF TGTGCCAGTAGTATCGCAGGACAGGGGGTCTACGAGCAGTACTTC